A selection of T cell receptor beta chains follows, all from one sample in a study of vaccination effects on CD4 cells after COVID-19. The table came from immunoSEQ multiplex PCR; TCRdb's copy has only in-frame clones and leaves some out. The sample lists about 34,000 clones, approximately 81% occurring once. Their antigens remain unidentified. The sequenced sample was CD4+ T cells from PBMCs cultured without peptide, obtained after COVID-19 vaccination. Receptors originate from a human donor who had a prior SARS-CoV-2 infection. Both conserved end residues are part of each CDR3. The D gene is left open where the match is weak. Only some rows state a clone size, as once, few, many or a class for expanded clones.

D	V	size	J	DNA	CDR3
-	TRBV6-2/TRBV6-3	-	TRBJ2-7	TGTGCCAGCAGTTACTCGGGAGACGAGCAGTACTTC	CASSYSGDEQYF
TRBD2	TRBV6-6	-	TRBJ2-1	TGTGCCAGCTCCTACTCCGGGACTAGCGCCGGGAGCTCCTACAATGAGCAGTTCTTC	CASSYSGTSAGSSYNEQFF
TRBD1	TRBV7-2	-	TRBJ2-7	TGTGCCAGCAGCTTAACTAGTTTAGGGACAGGGGGGAGGTACGAGCAGTACTTC	CASSLTSLGTGGRYEQYF
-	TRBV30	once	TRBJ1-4	TGTGCCTGGAGTGGACCAAATAATGAAAAACTGTTTTTT	CAWSGPNNEKLFF
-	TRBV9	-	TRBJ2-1	TGTGCCAGCAGCGTGGGGGTTAATGAGCAGTTCTTC	CASSVGVNEQFF
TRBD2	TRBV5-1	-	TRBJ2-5	TGCGCCAGCAGCTTGGTCGGACTAGCGGGAGGAGAGACCCAGTACTTC	CASSLVGLAGGETQYF
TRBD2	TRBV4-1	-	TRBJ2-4	TGCGCCAGCAGTTCAACTAGCGGGGGGGCGTGGGGCATTCAGTACTTC	CASSSTSGGAWGIQYF
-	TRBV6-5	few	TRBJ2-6	TGTGCCAGCAGTTACTCAAGCTCTGGGGCCAACGTCCTGACTTTC	CASSYSSSGANVLTF
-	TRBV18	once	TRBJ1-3	TGTGCCAGCTCACCGGGGGGAAACACCATATATTTT	CASSPGGNTIYF
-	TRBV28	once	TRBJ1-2	TGTGCCAGCAGTGAAGAATATCATGGCTACACCTTC	CASSEEYHGYTF
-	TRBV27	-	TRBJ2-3	TGTGCCAGCAGTACCAGGGGGGCAGATACGCAGTATTTT	CASSTRGADTQYF
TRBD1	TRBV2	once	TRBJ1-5	TGTGCCAGCAGTGGGACAGGGAATAGCAATCAGCCCCAGCATTTT	CASSGTGNSNQPQHF
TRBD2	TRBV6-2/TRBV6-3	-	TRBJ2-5	TGTGCCAGCAGTTACCTCATCAGCGCAACTAGCGGGAATCAAGAGACCCAGTACTTC	CASSYLISATSGNQETQYF
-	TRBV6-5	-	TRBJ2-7	TGTGCCAGCAGTTACTCGTGGCGGGGAAGCTCCTACGAGCAGTACTTC	CASSYSWRGSSYEQYF
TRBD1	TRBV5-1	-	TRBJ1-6	TGCGCCAGCAGCTTCCGGGACAGGGGGCATTTTAGCCCATCCTTAAATAATTCACCCCTCCACTTT	CASSFRDRGHFSPSLNNSPLHF
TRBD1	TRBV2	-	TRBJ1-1	TGTGCCAGCTCCTTAACCCAGGGGGCCTCCCGGGGGAACACTGAAGCTTTCTTT	CASSLTQGASRGNTEAFF
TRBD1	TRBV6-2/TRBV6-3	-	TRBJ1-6	TGTGCCAGCAGTGACGGACAGGGTAATTCACCCCTCCACTTT	CASSDGQGNSPLHF
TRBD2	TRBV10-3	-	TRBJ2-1	TGTGCCATCAGGCCGGGACTAGTAACTGCTGAGCAGTTCTTC	CAIRPGLVTAEQFF
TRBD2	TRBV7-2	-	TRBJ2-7	TGTGCCAGCAGCTTGGCAGCGGGAGGGACACTATACGAGCAGTACTTC	CASSLAAGGTLYEQYF
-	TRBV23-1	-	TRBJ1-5	TGCGCCAGCCGCGCCGCCAGGGTGCTCTATAGCAATCAGCCCCAGCATTTT	CASRAARVLYSNQPQHF
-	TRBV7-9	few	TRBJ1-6	TGTGCCAGCAGCTTAGCATCAGGTAGCTCCTATAATTCACCCCTCCACTTT	CASSLASGSSYNSPLHF
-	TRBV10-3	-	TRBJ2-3	TGTGCCATCAGGGTCCCGAGTGCCGATACGCAGTATTTT	CAIRVPSADTQYF
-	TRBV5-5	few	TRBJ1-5	TGTGCCAGCAGCGCGAAAAATGATCAGCCCCAGCATTTT	CASSAKNDQPQHF
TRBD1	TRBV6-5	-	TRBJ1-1	TGTGCCAGCAGTTTATTTGGACAGGACACTGAAGCTTTCTTT	CASSLFGQDTEAFF
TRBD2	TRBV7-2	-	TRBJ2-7	TGTGCCAGCAGCTTTCGGGAGGGCGAGCAGTACTTC	CASSFREGEQYF
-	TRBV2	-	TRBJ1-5	TGTGCCAGTTCTGTTTCCGATAGCAATCAGCCCCAGCATTTT	CASSVSDSNQPQHF
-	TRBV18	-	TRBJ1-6	TGTGCCAGCTCACCACGAAACTCCTATAATTCACCCCTCCACTTT	CASSPRNSYNSPLHF
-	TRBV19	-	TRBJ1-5	TGTGCCAGTACGCAGGGGCTCAACCTAAATCAGCCCCAGCATTTT	CASTQGLNLNQPQHF
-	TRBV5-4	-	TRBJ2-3	TGTGCCAGCAGTCCCAACACAGATACGCAGTATTTT	CASSPNTDTQYF
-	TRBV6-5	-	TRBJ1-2	TGTGCCAGCAGTTACAGACAGACGACGGTTAACTATGGCTACACCTTC	CASSYRQTTVNYGYTF
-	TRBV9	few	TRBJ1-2	TGTGCCAGCAGCGTAGGGGGCAGGGCCTTCTATGGCTACACCTTC	CASSVGGRAFYGYTF
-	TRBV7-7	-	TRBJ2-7	TGTGCTAGCAGCTTAAGAGGGTTCTACGAGCAGTACTTC	CASSLRGFYEQYF
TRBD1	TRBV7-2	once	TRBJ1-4	TGTGCCAGCAGCCAAAGGTCACAGGGGGGCGAAAAACTGTTTTTT	CASSQRSQGGEKLFF
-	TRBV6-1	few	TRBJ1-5	TGTGCCAGCAGTGAAGAGGGGGGGCCTCAGCCCCAGCATTTT	CASSEEGGPQPQHF
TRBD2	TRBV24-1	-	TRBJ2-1	TGTGCCACCAGTGACGTGCGGGGGGGGTACAATGAGCAGTTCTTC	CATSDVRGGYNEQFF
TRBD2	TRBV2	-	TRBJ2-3	TGTGCCAGCAGAATGCGGCGGGGGGGCACCGACGATACGCAGTATTTT	CASRMRRGGTDDTQYF
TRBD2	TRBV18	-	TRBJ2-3	TGTGCCAGCTCACGACTCACTAATGACGGGACTAACACAGATACGCAGTATTTT	CASSRLTNDGTNTDTQYF
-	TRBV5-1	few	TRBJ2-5	TGCGCCAGCAGCTTTCGAGGTGAAGAGACCCAGTACTTC	CASSFRGEETQYF
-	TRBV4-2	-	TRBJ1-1	TGTGCCAGCAGCCAGACACCCGCGGTTTTGGATGAAGCTTTCTTT	CASSQTPAVLDEAFF
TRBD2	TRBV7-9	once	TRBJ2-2	TGTGCCAGCAGCTTAGATTCTAGCGGGAGGAACACCGGGGAGCTGTTTTTT	CASSLDSSGRNTGELFF
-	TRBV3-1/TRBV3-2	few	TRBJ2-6	TGTGCCAGCAGCCCAGTACGGGCTGGGGCCAACGTCCTGACTTTC	CASSPVRAGANVLTF
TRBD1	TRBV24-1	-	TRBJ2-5	TGTGCCACCAGTGACCCCCAGACAGGGAGACTTACAGAGACCCAGTACTTC	CATSDPQTGRLTETQYF
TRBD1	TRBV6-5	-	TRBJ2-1	TGTGCCAGCAGGCGAACAGGGGGCTCCTACAATGAGCAGTTCTTC	CASRRTGGSYNEQFF
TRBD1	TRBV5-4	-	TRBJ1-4	TGTGCCAGCAGTCCCGGGACAGAGAATGAAAAACTGTTTTTT	CASSPGTENEKLFF
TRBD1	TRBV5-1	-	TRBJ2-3	TGCGCCAGCAGCTTGGTAGGACAGGGGGCTAGGGCAGATACGCAGTATTTT	CASSLVGQGARADTQYF
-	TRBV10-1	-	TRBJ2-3	TGCGCCAGCAGTGAGTCACAGACAGCCCACACAGATACGCAGTATTTT	CASSESQTAHTDTQYF
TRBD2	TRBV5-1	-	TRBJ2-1	TGCGCCAGCATGGTAGCGGGGGGGCCCTTCGAGCAGTTCTTC	CASMVAGGPFEQFF